The entry below gives a single T cell receptor beta chain sequence along with its context. Its antigen is unidentified. V shed 1 base, J shed 4 bases, and the junction held 3 bases outside the gene matches. This CDR3 spans 15 amino acids. Germline-derived CDR1 and CDR2 are SGHTA and FQGNSA. The assay was immunoSEQ multiplex PCR, and TCRdb's table has in-frame clones only and misses some. The repertoire consists of hundreds of thousands of clones, with about 90% occurring once and the leading ten covering approximately 25%. This sample stems from a study of shared clonotypes between healthy human individuals. Across the whole study: The study enrolled a couple of women and three men aged 18 to 49.

CD8 cells regarded as naive lacked CD45RO, were positively chosen for CCR7, and omitted terminally differentiated effector memory CD45RA+ cells. Regarding the study as a whole: How much donors shared clonotypes was expected to be affected by sequencing depth.

The TCR was taken from a young man in good health. The chain links TRBV7-2 to TRBJ2-2; TRBD2 agrees at 7 bases. The sample was naive CD8+ T cells sorted from blood. CDR3 DNA: TGTGCCAGCAGCTTAGGCGGGAGAGGCACCGGGGAGCTGTTTTTT. Translated, it gives CASSLGGRGTGELFF.